Reported below is one TCR beta chain. With 2 bases clipped from V and 8 bases from J, the junction kept 4 bases outside the gene matches. The CDR3 extends over 14 amino acids. Germline CDR1 and CDR2: KGHSH and LQKENI. The data derive from a study of T cells in Graves' hyperthyroidism and ophthalmopathy. The CDR3 regions of TCR beta were amplified from RNA transcripts. The primer set for the first-round RT-PCR of the TCR CDR3 was HTBI. TCRdb reprocessed the multiplex PCR reads via MiXCR and lists one record per CDR3 protein. The table shows more than 150,000 distinct CDR3 sequences, with approximately 17% occurring only once. Stable hyperthyroidism: no ophthalmopathy progression over 18 months of follow-up. Each diagnosis was grounded in clinical symptoms, serum thyroxine and TRAb, thyroid ultrasound, and orbital computed tomography. About 10 ml fresh peripheral blood yielded the PBMCs.

The TCR sequence derives from a woman aged 50 to 60 with Graves' hyperthyroidism. The chain joins TRBV18 to TRBJ2-4; 9 bases line up with TRBD1. Sequencing was done on a sample of blood. In DNA, the CDR3 is TGTGCCAGCTCACCAAGACAGGGGGTCGACATTCAGTACTTC. Translating gives CASSPRQGVDIQYF.